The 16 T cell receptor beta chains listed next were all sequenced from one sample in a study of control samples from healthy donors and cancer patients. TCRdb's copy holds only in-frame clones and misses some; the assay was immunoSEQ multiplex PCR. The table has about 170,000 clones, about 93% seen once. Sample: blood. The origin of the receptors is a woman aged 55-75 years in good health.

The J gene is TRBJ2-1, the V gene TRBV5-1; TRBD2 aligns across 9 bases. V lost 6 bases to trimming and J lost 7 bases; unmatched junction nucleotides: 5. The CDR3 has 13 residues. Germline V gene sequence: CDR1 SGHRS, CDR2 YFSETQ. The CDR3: CASKLAGENEQFF. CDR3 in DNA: TGCGCCAGCAAATTAGCGGGGGAAAATGAGCAGTTCTTC. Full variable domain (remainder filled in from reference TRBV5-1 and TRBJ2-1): KAGVTQTPRYLIKTRGQQVTLSCSPISGHRSVSWYQQTPGQGLQFLFEYFSETQRNKGNFPGRFSGRQFSNSRSEMNVSTLELGDSALYLCASKLAGENEQFFGPGTRLTVL.

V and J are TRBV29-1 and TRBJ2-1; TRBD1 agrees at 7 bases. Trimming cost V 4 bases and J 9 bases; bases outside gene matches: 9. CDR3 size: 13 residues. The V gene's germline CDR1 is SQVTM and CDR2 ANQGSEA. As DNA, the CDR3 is TGCAGCGTTGCTCCACAGGGGTTGGGTGAGCAGTTCTTC. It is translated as CSVAPQGLGEQFF.

The CDR3 sequence is CASSQDYDRGRKEAFF. DNA of the CDR3: TGCGCCAGCAGCCAAGACTACGACAGGGGAAGGAAGGAAGCTTTCTTT. This chain uses TRBV4-3 with TRBJ1-1, with 8 nucleotides matching TRBD1. Trimming at V came to 0 bases and at J to 8 bases, leaving 11 bases not matched to a gene. CDR3 size: 16 residues. Germline V gene sequence: CDR1 LGHNA, CDR2 YSLEER.

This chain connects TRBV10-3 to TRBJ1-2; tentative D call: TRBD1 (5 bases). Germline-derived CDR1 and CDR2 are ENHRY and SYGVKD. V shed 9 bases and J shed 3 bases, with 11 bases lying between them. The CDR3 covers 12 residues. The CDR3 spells CAIRDVDYGYTF. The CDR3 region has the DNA TGTGCCATACGGGACGTAGACTATGGCTACACCTTC.

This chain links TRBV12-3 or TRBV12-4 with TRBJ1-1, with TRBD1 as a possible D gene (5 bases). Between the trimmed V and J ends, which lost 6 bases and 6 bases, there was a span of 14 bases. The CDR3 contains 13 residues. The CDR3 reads CASRSGWGAEAFF. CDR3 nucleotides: TGTGCCAGCAGATCGGGTTGGGGCGCTGAAGCTTTCTTT.

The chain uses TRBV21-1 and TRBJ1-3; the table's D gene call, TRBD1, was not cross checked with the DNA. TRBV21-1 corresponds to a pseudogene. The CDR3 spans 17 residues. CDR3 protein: CASRTTNKGDSGNTIYF. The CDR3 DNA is TGTGCCAGCCGAACTACGAATAAAGGGGACTCTGGAAACACCATATATTTT.

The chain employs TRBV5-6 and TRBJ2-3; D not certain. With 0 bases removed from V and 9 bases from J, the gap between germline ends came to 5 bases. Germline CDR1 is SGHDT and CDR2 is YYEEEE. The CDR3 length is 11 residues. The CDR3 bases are TGTGCCAGCAGCTTGGAACGAACGCAGTATTTT. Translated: CASSLERTQYF.

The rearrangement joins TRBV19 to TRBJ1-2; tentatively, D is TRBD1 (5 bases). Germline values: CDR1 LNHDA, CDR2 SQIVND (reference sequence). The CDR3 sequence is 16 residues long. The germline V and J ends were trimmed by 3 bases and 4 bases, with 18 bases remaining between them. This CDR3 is CASSIQGAGRGYGYTF. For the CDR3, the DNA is TGTGCCAGTAGTATTCAAGGGGCCGGAAGGGGCTATGGCTACACCTTC.

For the CDR3, the DNA is TGTGCCAGCAGTTACGGATCGGGGCACACTGAAGCTTTCTTT. Residues: CASSYGSGHTEAFF. V and J are TRBV6-5 and TRBJ1-1; D is perhaps TRBD1 (5 bases). In germline, CDR1 is MNHEY, CDR2 SVGAGI. The CDR3 runs 14 residues. V dropped 2 bases and J dropped 3 bases, with 10 bases sitting between them.

The CDR3 nucleotides are TGTGCCTGGACTAGCGGGGGGTTTCAAGAGACCCAGTACTTC. Translation: CAWTSGGFQETQYF. The chain links TRBV30 to TRBJ2-5, with 11 bases identical to TRBD2. The CDR3 is made up of 14 amino acids. Per the germline V gene, CDR1 is GTSNPN and CDR2 is SVGIG (reference sequence). J lost 2 bases, V lost 4 bases, and 3 bases had no gene match.

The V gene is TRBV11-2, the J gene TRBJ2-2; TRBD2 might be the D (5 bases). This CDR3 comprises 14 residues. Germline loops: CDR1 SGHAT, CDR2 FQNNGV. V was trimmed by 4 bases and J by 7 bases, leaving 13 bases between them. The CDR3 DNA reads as TGTGCCAGCAGCTCCATCGGGGAGAACGGGGAGCTGTTTTTT. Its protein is CASSSIGENGELFF.

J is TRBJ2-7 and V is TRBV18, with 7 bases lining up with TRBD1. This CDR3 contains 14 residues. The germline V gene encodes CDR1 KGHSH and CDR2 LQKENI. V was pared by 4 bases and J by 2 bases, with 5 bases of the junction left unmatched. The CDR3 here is CASSQQGSTYEQYF. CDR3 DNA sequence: TGTGCCAGCTCACAACAGGGGTCAACCTACGAGCAGTACTTC.

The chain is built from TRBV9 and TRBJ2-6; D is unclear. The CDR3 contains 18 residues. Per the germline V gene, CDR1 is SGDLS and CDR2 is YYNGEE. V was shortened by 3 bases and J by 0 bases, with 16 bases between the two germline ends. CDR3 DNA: TGTGCCAGCAGCGCGGGTCTTCCCCCGAGCTCTGGGGCCAACGTCCTGACTTTC. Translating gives CASSAGLPPSSGANVLTF.

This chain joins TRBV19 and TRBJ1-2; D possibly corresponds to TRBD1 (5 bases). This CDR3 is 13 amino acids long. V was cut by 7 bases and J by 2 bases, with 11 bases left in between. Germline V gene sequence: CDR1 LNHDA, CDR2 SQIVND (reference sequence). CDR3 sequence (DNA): TGTGCCAGTACCCGGGACGGAAACTATGGCTACACCTTC. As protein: CASTRDGNYGYTF.

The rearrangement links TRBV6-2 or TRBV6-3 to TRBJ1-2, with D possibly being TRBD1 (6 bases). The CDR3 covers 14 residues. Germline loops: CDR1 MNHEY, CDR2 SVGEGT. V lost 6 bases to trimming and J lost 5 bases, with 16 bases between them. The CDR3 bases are TGTGCCAGCAGCCGACCCGGGACACTTTATGGCTACACCTTC. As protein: CASSRPGTLYGYTF.

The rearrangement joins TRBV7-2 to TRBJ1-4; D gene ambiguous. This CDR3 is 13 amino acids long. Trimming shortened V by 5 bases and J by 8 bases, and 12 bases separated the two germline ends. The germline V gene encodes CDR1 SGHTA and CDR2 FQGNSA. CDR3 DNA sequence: TGTGCCAGCAGCAACCGGGAGCGAGAAAAACTGTTTTTT. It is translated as CASSNREREKLFF.